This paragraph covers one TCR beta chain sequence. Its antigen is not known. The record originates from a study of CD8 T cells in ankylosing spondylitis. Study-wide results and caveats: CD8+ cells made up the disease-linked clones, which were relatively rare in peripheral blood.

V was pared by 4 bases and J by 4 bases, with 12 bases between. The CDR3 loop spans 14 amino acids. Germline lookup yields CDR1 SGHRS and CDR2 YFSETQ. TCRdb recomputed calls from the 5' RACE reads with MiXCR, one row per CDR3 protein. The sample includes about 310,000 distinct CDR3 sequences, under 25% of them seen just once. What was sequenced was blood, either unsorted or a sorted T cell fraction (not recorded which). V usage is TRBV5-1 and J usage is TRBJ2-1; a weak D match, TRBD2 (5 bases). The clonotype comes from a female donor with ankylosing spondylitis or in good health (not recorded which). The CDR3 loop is CASSPVAIYNEQFF. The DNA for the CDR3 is TGCGCCAGCAGCCCGGTAGCGATATACAATGAGCAGTTCTTC.